This TCR beta chain was observed in a study of shared clonotypes between healthy human individuals. The method was immunoSEQ multiplex PCR; TCRdb's version includes in-frame clones alone and lacks a portion of them. This table holds about a million clones, over 75% found once. On this clone: Its antigen is undetermined.

CDR1 and CDR2 from the germline V gene are SGDLS and YYNGEE. CDR3 size: 13 residues. Trimming took 3 bases from V and 11 from J, leaving 12 bases between them. General study points: An expected dependence of interdonor clonotype sharing on sequencing depth was noted.

This sequence was found in a man aged 18 to 30 in good health. Sequenced sample: memory CD4+ T cells sorted from blood. Described subset: CD45RA-negative fraction. The rearrangement joins TRBV9 to TRBJ1-6; no clear D gene. CDR3 residues: CASSDTSVTPLHF. In DNA form, the CDR3 reads TGTGCCAGCAGCGATACCAGTGTAACACCCCTCCACTTT.